This T cell receptor (beta chain) emerged from a study of T cells in Graves' hyperthyroidism and ophthalmopathy. Study outcomes and limitations: A model of 13 V-J features distinguished ophthalmopathy from stable hyperthyroidism. Ophthalmopathy onset followed model prediction by a median approximately 7 months.

This clonotype was counted at least ten times. What it binds is not known. Amplified TCR beta CDR3 regions derived from RNA transcripts. In the first-round RT-PCR of the TCR CDR3, the HTBI primer set was used. TCRdb reprocessed the multiplex PCR reads via MiXCR and lists one record per CDR3 protein. The table has about 410,000 distinct CDR3 sequences, roughly 15% seen once. The CDR3 is 14 residues long. Trimming removed 5 bases from V and 6 bases from J; junction bases left unmatched: 8. Germline lookup yields CDR1 SGHAT and CDR2 FQNNGV. The sequence was obtained from a man in his late teens or twenties with Graves' ophthalmopathy. The sequenced sample was blood. The chain carries TRBV11-2 and TRBJ1-1, with 8 bases matching TRBD1. CDR3 sequence: CASSTTDRGAEAFF. The CDR3 bases are TGTGCCAGCAGCACTACCGACAGGGGTGCTGAAGCTTTCTTT.